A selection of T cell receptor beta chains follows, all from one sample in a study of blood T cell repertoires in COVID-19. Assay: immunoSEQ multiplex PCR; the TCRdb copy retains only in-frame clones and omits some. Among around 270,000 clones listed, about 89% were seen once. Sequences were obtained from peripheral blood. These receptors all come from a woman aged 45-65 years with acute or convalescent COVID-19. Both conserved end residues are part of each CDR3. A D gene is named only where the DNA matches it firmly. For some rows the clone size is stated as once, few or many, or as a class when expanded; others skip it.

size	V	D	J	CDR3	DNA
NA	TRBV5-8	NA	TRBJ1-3	CASSSGHASGNTIYF	TGTGCCAGCAGTTCTGGACATGCCTCTGGAAACACCATATATTTT
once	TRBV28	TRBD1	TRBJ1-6	CASSLFGQGNSPLHF	TGTGCCAGCAGTTTATTTGGACAGGGAAATTCACCCCTCCACTTT
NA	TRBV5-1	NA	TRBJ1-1	CASGASVNTEAFF	TGCGCCAGCGGGGCGTCGGTGAACACTGAAGCTTTCTTT
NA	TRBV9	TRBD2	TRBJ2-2	CASSVDPSLAVNTGELFF	TGTGCCAGCAGCGTAGACCCTTCACTAGCGGTTAACACCGGGGAGCTGTTTTTT
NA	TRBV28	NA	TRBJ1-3	CASSLVEDSGNTIYF	TGTGCCAGCAGTTTGGTAGAGGACTCTGGAAACACCATATATTTT
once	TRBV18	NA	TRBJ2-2	CASSYQQGDTGELFF	TGTGCCAGCTCATACCAACAGGGAGACACCGGGGAGCTGTTTTTT
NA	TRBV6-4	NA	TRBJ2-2	CASSSQPRSTGELFF	TGTGCCAGCAGCTCCCAACCGAGGAGCACCGGGGAGCTGTTTTTT
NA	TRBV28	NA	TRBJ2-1	CASRPAGQSWHEQFF	TGTGCCAGCAGGCCTGCGGGACAGTCTTGGCATGAGCAGTTCTTC
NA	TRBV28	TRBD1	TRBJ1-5	CASSLFSVGGPRGNQPQHF	TGTGCCAGCAGTCTCTTCTCTGTAGGGGGCCCAAGGGGCAATCAGCCCCAGCATTTT
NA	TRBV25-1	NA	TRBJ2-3	CASTGMGSTDTQYF	TGTGCCAGCACCGGAATGGGCAGCACAGATACGCAGTATTTT